This TCR beta chain was observed in a study of blood T cells in healthy people across ages. Study-level results: The percentage of naive T cells correlated strongly with TCR beta diversity.

Extractions gave at least 5.5 micrograms of total RNA per sample. As for this clonotype: No antigen is known for it.

The V end lost 5 bases, the J end lost 4 bases, and 6 bases lay between the germline ends. CDR1 SQVTM and CDR2 ANQGSEA come from the germline V gene. This CDR3 has 10 residues. PCR was performed a second time for about 6 to 12 cycles using a sample-barcoded 5' primer and a J-beta primer mix. Tagging of each cDNA molecule was performed by a template-switch adaptor with 12 random nucleotides. TCRdb itself ran the 5' RACE reads through MiXCR, one entry per CDR3 protein. This table holds about 800,000 distinct CDR3 sequences, more than 45% found once. This clonotype was sampled from a young man in good health. V and J are TRBV29-1 and TRBJ2-7, with a tentative D call TRBD2 (5 bases). Sequenced input: blood. The CDR3 nucleotides read TGCAGCGTTTCGGGGTACGAGCAGTACTTC. This translates into CSVSGYEQYF.